The rows below give T cell receptor beta chains drawn from one sample of a study of blood T cell repertoires in COVID-19. Clones were sequenced by immunoSEQ multiplex PCR, and TCRdb holds only the in-frame ones, with some missing. The sample lists about 85,000 clones, roughly 90% occurring once. Sequences were obtained from peripheral blood. The receptor set was obtained from a man aged 50 to 60 with acute or convalescent COVID-19. Each CDR3 is given with its conserved first and last residue. Fields, in order: J gene, clone size, V gene, D gene, CDR3 DNA, CDR3 protein. D genes are given only for firm matches. Not every row has a clone size; where given, it reads once, few, many or a size class.

TRBJ1-1,.,TRBV7-2,TRBD1,TGTGCCAGCAGCTTAGCTGGACAGGGAAGTGAAGCTTTCTTT,CASSLAGQGSEAFF
TRBJ1-1,.,TRBV27,.,TGTGCCAGCAGTCCGGGGAACACTGAAGCTTTCTTT,CASSPGNTEAFF
TRBJ1-5,.,TRBV7-8,.,TGTGCCAGCAGCCTCGCTAGGGAGAGCAATCAGCCCCAGCATTTT,CASSLARESNQPQHF
TRBJ2-2,.,TRBV27,.,TGTGCCAGCAGTTTATGGCGGACGAACACCGGGGAGCTGTTTTTT,CASSLWRTNTGELFF
TRBJ1-6,.,TRBV5-5,TRBD1,TGTGCCAGCAGCTTTACAGGGGATCCGAGCAATTCACCCCTCCACTTT,CASSFTGDPSNSPLHF
TRBJ2-2,.,TRBV3-1/TRBV3-2,.,TGTGCCAGCAGCTTAATGGGACAAATTTCCGGGGAGCTGTTTTTT,CASSLMGQISGELFF
TRBJ1-4,.,TRBV27,.,TGTGCCAGCAAGAGGGTTGGAACTAATGAAAAACTGTTTTTT,CASKRVGTNEKLFF
TRBJ2-5,.,TRBV4-1,TRBD1,TGCGCCAGCTCTTGGACAGGGGGAGAGACCCAGTACTTC,CASSWTGGETQYF
TRBJ1-5,few,TRBV21-1,.,TGTGCCAGCAGCACTTGTCAGCCCCAGCATTTT,CASSTCQPQHF
TRBJ2-7,.,TRBV5-4,.,TGTGCCAGCAGCTTCGAAGACAGAGCCTACGAGCAGTACTTC,CASSFEDRAYEQYF
TRBJ1-1,.,TRBV12-3/TRBV12-4,.,TGTGCCAGCAGTATCCTCTTAAACACTGAAGCTTTCTTT,CASSILLNTEAFF
TRBJ2-1,.,TRBV10-3,.,TGTGCCATCAGTGCGAGAGGAGGGGCAAACTACAATGAGCAGTTCTTC,CAISARGGANYNEQFF
TRBJ2-7,few,TRBV18,TRBD1,TGTGCCAGCTCACCCGGGACAGGGGGCGAGCAGTACTTC,CASSPGTGGEQYF
TRBJ2-1,.,TRBV6-1,.,TGTGCCAGCAGTGATGGACTGGATTACAATGAGCAGTTCTTC,CASSDGLDYNEQFF
TRBJ1-1,.,TRBV11-2,.,TGTGCCAGCAGCTTAGCAGGCCTTGGGTCTGAAGCTTTCTTT,CASSLAGLGSEAFF
TRBJ1-1,.,TRBV20-1,.,TGCAGTGCTAATGACAAGAACACTGAAGCTTTCTTT,CSANDKNTEAFF
TRBJ2-7,.,TRBV6-5,.,TGTGCCAGCAGTTACGGTCCGGTCTCCTACGAGCAGTACTTC,CASSYGPVSYEQYF
TRBJ1-1,.,TRBV4-1,.,TGCGCCAGCAGCCAAGATTCGGGGATTAGCGGCACTGAAGCTTTCTTT,CASSQDSGISGTEAFF
TRBJ1-4,once,TRBV5-1,.,TGCGCCAGCAGAGACAGCATCAATGAAAAACTGTTTTTT,CASRDSINEKLFF
TRBJ1-2,.,TRBV5-6,TRBD1,TGTGCCAGCAGCTTGGGGACAGGGGGCGGCTATGGCTACACCTTC,CASSLGTGGGYGYTF
TRBJ1-5,.,TRBV6-5,TRBD1,TGTGCCAGCAGTCGCGGACAGGGTAGCGATCAGCCCCAGCATTTT,CASSRGQGSDQPQHF
TRBJ2-2,.,TRBV3-1/TRBV3-2,TRBD1,TGTGCCAGCAGCCTAGCAGGGGGCGCGGAGGAAGGGGAGCTGTTTTTT,CASSLAGGAEEGELFF